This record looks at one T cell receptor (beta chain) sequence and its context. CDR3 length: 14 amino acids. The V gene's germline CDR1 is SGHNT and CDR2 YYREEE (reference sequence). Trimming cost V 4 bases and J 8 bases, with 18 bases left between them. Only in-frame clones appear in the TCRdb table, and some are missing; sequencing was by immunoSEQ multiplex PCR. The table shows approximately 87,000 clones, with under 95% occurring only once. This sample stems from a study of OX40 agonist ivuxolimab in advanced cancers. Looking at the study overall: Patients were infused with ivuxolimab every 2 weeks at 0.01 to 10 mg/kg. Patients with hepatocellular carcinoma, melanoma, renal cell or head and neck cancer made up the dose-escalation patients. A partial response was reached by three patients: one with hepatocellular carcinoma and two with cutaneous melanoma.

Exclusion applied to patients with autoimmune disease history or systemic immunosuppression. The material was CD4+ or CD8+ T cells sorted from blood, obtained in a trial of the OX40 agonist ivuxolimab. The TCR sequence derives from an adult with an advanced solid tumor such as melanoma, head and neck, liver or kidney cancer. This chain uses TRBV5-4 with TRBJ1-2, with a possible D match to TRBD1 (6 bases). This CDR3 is CASSLGTRLQGYTF. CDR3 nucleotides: TGTGCCAGCAGCCTGGGGACACGTTTGCAAGGCTACACCTTC.